The T cell receptor (beta chain) under discussion was sequenced for a study of blood T cells in healthy people across ages. The germline gives CDR1 SGHTA, CDR2 FQGTGA. The germline V and J ends were trimmed by 0 bases and 5 bases, with 8 bases remaining between them. The CDR3 has 14 residues. Study-wide results and limits: It was not known whether donors were CMV positive (a possible confounder of expanded clonotype changes). A conclusive naive versus antigen-experienced comparison was prevented by the unsorted PBMCs. TCR beta diversity per million T cells fell roughly linearly with age.

A second roughly 6 to 12 cycle PCR used barcoded and J-beta primers. Every single cDNA molecule received a tag from a template-switch adaptor with 12 random nucleotides. One entry per CDR3 protein, called by TCRdb with MiXCR from the 5' RACE reads. The data contain around 320,000 distinct CDR3 sequences, around 27% of them seen just once; the ten biggest clones take up approximately 30%. Note on this clonotype: Its antigen is undetermined.

The sequence derives from a woman in her 70s in good health. The chain has TRBV7-3 and TRBJ2-1; no definite D call. The source material was blood. The CDR3: CASSLTPYNNEQFF. The CDR3 DNA sequence: TGTGCCAGCAGCTTAACGCCCTACAACAATGAGCAGTTCTTC.